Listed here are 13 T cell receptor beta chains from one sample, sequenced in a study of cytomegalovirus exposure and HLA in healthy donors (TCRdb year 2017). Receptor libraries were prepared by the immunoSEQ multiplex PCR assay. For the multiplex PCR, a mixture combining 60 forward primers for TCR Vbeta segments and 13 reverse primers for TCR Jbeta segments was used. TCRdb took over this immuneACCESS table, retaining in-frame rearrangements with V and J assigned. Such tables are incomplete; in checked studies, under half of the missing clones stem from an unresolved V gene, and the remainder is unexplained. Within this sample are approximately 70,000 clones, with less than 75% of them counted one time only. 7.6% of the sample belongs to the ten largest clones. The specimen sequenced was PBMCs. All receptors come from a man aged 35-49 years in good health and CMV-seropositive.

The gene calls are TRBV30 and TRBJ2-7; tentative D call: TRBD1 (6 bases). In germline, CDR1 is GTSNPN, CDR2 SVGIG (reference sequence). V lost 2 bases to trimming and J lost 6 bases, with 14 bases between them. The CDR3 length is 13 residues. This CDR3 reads CAWSTTGSGEQYF. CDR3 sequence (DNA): TGTGCCTGGAGTACAACAGGGTCGGGCGAGCAGTACTTC.

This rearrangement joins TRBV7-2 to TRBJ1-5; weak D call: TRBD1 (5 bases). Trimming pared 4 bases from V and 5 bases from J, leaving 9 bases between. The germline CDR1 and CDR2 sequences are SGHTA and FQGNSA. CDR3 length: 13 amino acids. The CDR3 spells CASSWGGDQPQHF. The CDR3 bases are TGTGCCAGCAGCTGGGGGGGGGATCAGCCCCAGCATTTT.

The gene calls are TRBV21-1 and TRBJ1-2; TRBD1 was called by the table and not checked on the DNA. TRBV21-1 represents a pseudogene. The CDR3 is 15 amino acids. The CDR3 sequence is CASQDRGRGNYGYTF. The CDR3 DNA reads TGTGCCAGCCAGGACAGGGGGCGCGGTAACTATGGCTACACCTTC.

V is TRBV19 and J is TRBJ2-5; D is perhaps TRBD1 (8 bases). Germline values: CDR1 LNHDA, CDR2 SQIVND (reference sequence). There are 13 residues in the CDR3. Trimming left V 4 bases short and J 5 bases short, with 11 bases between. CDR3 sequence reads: CASSKQGGETQYF. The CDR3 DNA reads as TGTGCCAGTAGTAAACAGGGGGGGGAGACCCAGTACTTC.

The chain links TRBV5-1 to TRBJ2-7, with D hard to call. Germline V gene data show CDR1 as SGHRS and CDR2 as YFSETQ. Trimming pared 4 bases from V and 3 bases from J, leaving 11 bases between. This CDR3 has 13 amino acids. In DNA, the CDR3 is TGCGCCAGCAGCCCCCTAGGTCGCTACGAGCAGTACTTC. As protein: CASSPLGRYEQYF.

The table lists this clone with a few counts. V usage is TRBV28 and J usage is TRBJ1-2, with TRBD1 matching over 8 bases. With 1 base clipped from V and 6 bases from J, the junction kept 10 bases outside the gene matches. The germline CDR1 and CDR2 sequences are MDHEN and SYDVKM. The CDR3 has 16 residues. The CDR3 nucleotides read TGTGCCAGCAGTTTATCAGGGGGCGTGCTTGGGAATGGCTACACCTTC. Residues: CASSLSGGVLGNGYTF.

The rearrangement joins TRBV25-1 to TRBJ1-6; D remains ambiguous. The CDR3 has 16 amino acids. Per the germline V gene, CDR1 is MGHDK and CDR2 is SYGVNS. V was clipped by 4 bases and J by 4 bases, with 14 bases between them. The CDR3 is CASSVGGWGYNSPLHF. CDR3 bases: TGTGCCAGCAGTGTAGGCGGGTGGGGTTATAATTCACCCCTCCACTTT. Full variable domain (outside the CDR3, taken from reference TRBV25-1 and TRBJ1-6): EADIYQTPRYLVIGTGKKITLECSQTMGHDKMYWYQQDPGMELHLIHYSYGVNSTEKGDLSSESTVSRIRTEHFPLTLESARPSHTSQYLCASSVGGWGYNSPLHFGNGTRLTVT.

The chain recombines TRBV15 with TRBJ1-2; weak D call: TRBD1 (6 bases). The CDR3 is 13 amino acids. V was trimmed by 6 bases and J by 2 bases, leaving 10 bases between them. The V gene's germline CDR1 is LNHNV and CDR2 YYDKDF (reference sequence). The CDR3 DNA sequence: TGTGCCACCAGGAAACAGGGAAACTATGGCTACACCTTC. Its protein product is CATRKQGNYGYTF.

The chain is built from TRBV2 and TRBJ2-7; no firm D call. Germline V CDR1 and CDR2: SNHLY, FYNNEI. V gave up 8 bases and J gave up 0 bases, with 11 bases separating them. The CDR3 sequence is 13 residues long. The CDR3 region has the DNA TGTGCCAGCGGCAACAGCCTCTCCTACGAGCAGTACTTC. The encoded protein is CASGNSLSYEQYF.

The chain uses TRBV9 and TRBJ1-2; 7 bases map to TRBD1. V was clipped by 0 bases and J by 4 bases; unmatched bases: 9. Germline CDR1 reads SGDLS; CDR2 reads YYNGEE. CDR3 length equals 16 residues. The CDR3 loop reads CASSVGPDRAGYGYTF. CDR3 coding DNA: TGTGCCAGCAGCGTAGGCCCCGACAGGGCGGGCTATGGCTACACCTTC.

This CDR3 reads CASSGLAGGPDEQFF. The CDR3 DNA sequence: TGTGCCAGCAGTGGACTAGCGGGAGGGCCCGATGAGCAGTTCTTC. The genes are TRBV6-1 and TRBJ2-1; the match to TRBD2 covers 14 bases. The CDR3 runs 15 residues. Unmatched junction bases numbered 4, after V lost 4 bases and J lost 8 bases. Germline lookup yields CDR1 MNHNS and CDR2 SASEGT.

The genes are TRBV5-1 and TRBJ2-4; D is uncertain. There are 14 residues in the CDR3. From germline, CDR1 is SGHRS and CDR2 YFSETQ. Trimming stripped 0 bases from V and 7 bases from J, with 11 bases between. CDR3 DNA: TGCGCCAGCAGCTTGGACAGCCCCCGGAACATTCAGTACTTC. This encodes CASSLDSPRNIQYF.

The CDR3 reads CASSEVGGTEAFF. CDR3 sequence (DNA): TGTGCCAGTAGTGAAGTGGGGGGCACTGAAGCTTTCTTT. The rearrangement links TRBV19 to TRBJ1-1; possibly TRBD1 for D (5 bases). Deletions cut 5 bases from V and 4 bases from J, with 11 bases between. Germline CDR1 LNHDA, CDR2 SQIVND (reference sequence). The CDR3 consists of 13 residues.